This entry features one T cell receptor beta chain sequence. Authors' methods: Amplification of reference gene primers was used by the study to estimate nucleated cell counts. This table comes from immunoSEQ multiplex PCR, and its TCRdb copy is limited to in-frame clones, with some not included. V and J calls and clone size follow that table, whereas D and trimming were derived from the DNA. This sample has roughly 85,000 clones; roughly 90% occur once, and the top ten carry about 26%. The CDR3 has 14 residues. The V gene's germline CDR1 is MDHEN and CDR2 SYDVKM. V lost 5 bases and J 7 bases, leaving 12 bases between the germline ends. This sample was included in a study of blood T cell repertoires in COVID-19. Study details: The United States, Italy and Spain provided the acute and convalescent COVID-19 samples. T cells, B-cell-depleted T cells, or PBMCs provided the cDNA or gDNA that served as material.

The clonotype originates from a man in his fifties or sixties with active or convalescent COVID-19. The specimen was peripheral blood. The V and J genes are TRBV28 and TRBJ1-6; the D is unclear. In nucleotides, the CDR3 is TGTGCCAGCAGTCTGGGTCACAGAAATTCACCCCTCCACTTT. Its translation: CASSLGHRNSPLHF.